The 4 T cell receptor beta chains in this list originate from one sample, sequenced in a study of T cell repertoires in cytomegalovirus infection. The antigens of these receptors remain unknown. TCRdb reprocessed the reads via MiXCR and lists one record per CDR3 protein. The sample carries about 480,000 distinct CDR3 sequences, roughly 34% recorded once. The material sequenced was cultured PBMCs, taken from culture after CMV antigen stimulation. These receptors all come from a human donor in good health (CMV status not recorded). Some clones in this sample may be carry-over from other donors' samples.

This clonotype was seen only a few times. The chain couples TRBV19 to TRBJ2-2; the D gene is possibly TRBD2 (6 bases). The CDR3 is 17 amino acids. The V and J ends lost 7 bases and 2 bases respectively, with 20 bases between them. Germline-derived CDR1 and CDR2 are LNHDA and SQIVND (reference sequence). The CDR3, as DNA: TGTGCCAGTAAAGTCCTAGCGTCAAGCACCAACACCGGGGAGCTGTTTTTT. Its protein product is CASKVLASSTNTGELFF. Full variable domain (missing parts from reference TRBV19 and TRBJ2-2): DGGITQSPKYLFRKEGQNVTLSCEQNLNHDAMYWYRQDPGQGLRLIYYSQIVNDFQKGDIAEGYSVSREKKESFPLTVTSAQKNPTAFYLCASKVLASSTNTGELFFGEGSRLTVL.

The CDR3 protein is CASSLVLGTDTQYF. The CDR3 coding sequence is TGCGCCAGCAGCTTGGTTCTCGGCACAGATACGCAGTATTTT. J is TRBJ2-3 and V is TRBV5-1; no clear D. CDR1 SGHRS and CDR2 YFSETQ come from the germline V gene. The CDR3 loop spans 14 amino acids. The germline V and J ends were trimmed by 0 bases and 1 base, with 6 bases remaining between them.

The V and J genes are TRBV6-2 or TRBV6-3 and TRBJ2-3; D unresolved. The germline V and J ends were trimmed by 4 bases and 7 bases, with 6 bases remaining between them. The germline V gene has CDR1 MNHEY and CDR2 SVGEGT. This CDR3 is built from 11 residues. CDR3 in DNA: TGTGCCAGCAGTTCTACAAATACGCAGTATTTT. It translates to CASSSTNTQYF.

In regard to this clonotype: A much larger clone differs by one base, so this may be a read error. The rearrangement uses TRBV7-2 and TRBJ1-5; 7 bases are shared with TRBD1. This CDR3 spans 15 amino acids. CDR1 SGHTA and CDR2 FQGNSA come from the germline V gene. The CDR3 nucleotides are TGTGCCAGCAGCTTAGGGACAGGAAGTAATCAGCCCCAGCGTTTT. As protein: CASSLGTGSNQPQRF.